One and the same sample provided the 29 T cell receptor beta chains below, sequenced in a study of breast tumors, draining lymph nodes, adjacent tissues. One entry per CDR3 protein, called by TCRdb with MiXCR from the multiplex PCR reads. The profile covers 130,000 or so distinct CDR3 sequences, with around 22% appearing a single time and roughly 2.7% taken by the ten largest. The lymph nodes were axillary draining lymph nodes from breast cancer patients. The sample taken for sequencing was axillary lymph node tissue. All receptors come from a female donor with breast cancer. Some clones in this sample may be carry-over from other donors' samples.

This clonotype has a count of ten or more. The chain couples TRBV13 to TRBJ2-3, with 12 bases fitting TRBD2. This CDR3 comprises 17 residues. Losses at the gene ends were 4 bases for V and 5 bases for J; bases not matched to a gene: 10. CDR1 PRHDT and CDR2 FYEKMQ come from the germline V gene (reference sequence). The CDR3 DNA reads as TGTGCCAGCAGCTCGCCAGAGACTAGCGGGAGTGGAGATACGCAGTATTTT. The encoded protein is CASSSPETSGSGDTQYF.

This clonotype was picked up a small number of times. The V call is TRBV5-5, the J call TRBJ1-2; unclear D gene. Germline V gene lookup returns CDR1 SGHKS and CDR2 YYEKEE (reference sequence). This CDR3 comprises 14 residues. Trimming shortened V by 4 bases and J by 0 bases, and 10 bases separated the two germline ends. The CDR3 DNA reads TGTGCCAGCAGCCAGACCGGGACTAACTATGGCTACACCTTC. Its protein is CASSQTGTNYGYTF. Filled out from reference TRBV5-5 and TRBJ1-2, the complete variable domain reads DAGVTQSPTHLIKTRGQQVTLRCSPISGHKSVSWYQQVLGQGPQFIFQYYEKEERGRGNFPDRFSARQFPNYSSELNVNALLLGDSALYLCASSQTGTNYGYTFGSGTRLTVV.

In this sample, this clonotype turned up many times. This chain uses TRBV2 with TRBJ2-2; tentative D call: TRBD1 (5 bases). The CDR3 is 16 amino acids. Looked up from germline, CDR1 is SNHLY and CDR2 is FYNNEI. The germline V and J ends were trimmed by 5 bases and 0 bases, with 13 bases remaining between them. As DNA, the CDR3 is TGTGCCAGCAGTAAAAGACAGCCATCGAACACCGGGGAGCTGTTTTTT. Protein product: CASSKRQPSNTGELFF.

This clonotype was counted ten times or more. The rearrangement uses TRBV7-2 and TRBJ2-7, with 10 bases lining up with TRBD2. The CDR3 contains 17 residues. Germline CDR1 reads SGHTA; CDR2 reads FQGNSA. The V and J ends lost 0 bases and 2 bases, in that order; junction bases with no gene match: 7. Here the CDR3 reads CASSLAATSGTPYEQYF. The CDR3 DNA is TGTGCCAGCAGCTTAGCTGCTACTAGCGGGACCCCCTACGAGCAGTACTTC.

Notes on this clonotype: This may stem from a read error, because a much larger clone lies one nucleotide away. V usage is TRBV7-9 and J usage is TRBJ2-1; 7 bases line up with TRBD2. The CDR3 totals 14 residues. Germline CDR1 reads SEHNR; CDR2 reads FQNEAQ (reference sequence). The CDR3 DNA reads as TGTACCAGCACGAGAGGGAGGGCAGAAAATGAGCAGTTCTTC. Amino acids: CTSTRGRAENEQFF.

This clonotype was seen repeatedly, ten times or more. The chain joins TRBV7-2 to TRBJ2-1; D assignment may be TRBD1 or TRBD2 (6 bases each). The CDR3 is 16 residues long. Deletions cut 1 base from V and 6 bases from J, with 16 bases between. Germline CDR1 and CDR2: SGHTA and FQGNSA. CDR3 sequence reads: CASSLVGGLSPNEQFF. The CDR3 region has the DNA TGTGCCAGCAGCTTAGTAGGGGGACTCTCCCCCAATGAGCAGTTCTTC. The variable domain in full, completed from reference TRBV7-2 and TRBJ2-1, reads GAGVSQSPSNKVTEKGKDVELRCDPISGHTALYWYRQSLGQGLEFLIYFQGNSAPDKSGLPSDRFSAERTGGSVSTLTIQRTQQEDSAVYLCASSLVGGLSPNEQFFGPGTRLTVL.

Points on this clonotype: A read error may explain this, as a much larger clone is one base away. The rearrangement joins TRBV6-2 or TRBV6-3 to TRBJ2-7, with TRBD2 identical over 7 bases. CDR3 length equals 15 residues. The V segment lost 6 bases and the J segment 6 bases; nucleotides outside the gene matches: 14. Germline V lookup: CDR1 MNHEY, CDR2 SVGEGT. The CDR3 sequence is CASRPQGPAGLEQYF. The DNA of the CDR3 is TGTGCCAGCAGACCACAAGGACCAGCGGGACTCGAGCAGTACTTC.

This clonotype was recorded at least ten times. The chain combines TRBV20-1 with TRBJ2-7; 8 bases are shared with TRBD2. CDR3 size: 12 residues. In germline, CDR1 is DFQATT, CDR2 SNEGSKA (reference sequence). Trimming at V came to 2 bases and at J to 6 bases, leaving 3 bases not matched to a gene. The CDR3 here is CSARFRGGEQYF. The CDR3 DNA reads TGCAGTGCTAGATTCCGGGGGGGCGAGCAGTACTTC.

This clonotype was seen a few times. The chain recombines TRBV27 with TRBJ2-1; TRBD2 matches at 11 bases. V shed 3 bases, J shed 4 bases, and the junction held 2 bases outside the gene matches. CDR1 and CDR2 (germline): MNHEY, SMNVEV (reference sequence). The CDR3 has 15 amino acids. This CDR3 reads CASSFSGRDYNEQFF. The DNA of the CDR3 is TGTGCCAGCAGTTTTAGCGGGAGGGATTACAATGAGCAGTTCTTC.

This clonotype was seen ten or more times. The CDR3: CASSDSYGYTF. Here the CDR3 DNA reads TGTGCCAGCAGTGACAGCTATGGCTACACCTTC. V is TRBV6-5 and J is TRBJ1-2; possibly TRBD1 for D (5 bases). The germline V gene encodes CDR1 MNHEY and CDR2 SVGAGI. The V end was cut by 5 bases, the J end by 4 bases, with 5 bases between. The CDR3 is made up of 11 amino acids.

This clonotype was picked up many times. The chain links TRBV4-1 to TRBJ2-1; TRBD2 matches at 14 bases. The CDR3 sequence is 17 residues long. Germline V gene lookup returns CDR1 MGHRA and CDR2 YSYEKL. V was pared by 3 bases and J by 7 bases, with 8 bases of the junction left unmatched. The CDR3 protein is CASSQTGTSGRQNEQFF. The CDR3 DNA reads TGCGCCAGCAGCCAGACGGGGACTAGCGGGAGACAGAATGAGCAGTTCTTC.

The chain has TRBV20-1 and TRBJ2-7; possible D gene TRBD1, 5 bases. The CDR3 loop spans 11 amino acids. Per the germline V gene, CDR1 is DFQATT and CDR2 is SNEGSKA (reference sequence). The germline V and J ends were trimmed by 6 bases and 5 bases, with 11 bases remaining between them. CDR3 DNA sequence: TGCAGTGCACCAGGGTCCCACGAGCAGTACTTC. Amino acid sequence: CSAPGSHEQYF.

The table lists this clonotype with many counts. The chain links TRBV20-1 to TRBJ2-3; TRBD2 agrees at 7 bases. The CDR3 loop spans 18 amino acids. The germline CDR1 and CDR2 sequences are DFQATT and SNEGSKA (reference sequence). Trimming removed 1 base from V and 0 bases from J; junction bases left unmatched: 13. CDR3 in DNA: TGCAGTGCTAGAGGTTATAAGCGGGAACATTCTAGCACAGATACGCAGTATTTT. The encoded protein is CSARGYKREHSSTDTQYF.

The table lists this clonotype with a few counts. This chain joins TRBV12-1 and TRBJ2-3. TRBV12-1 is deemed a pseudogene. This CDR3 is 13 amino acids long. DNA of the CDR3: TGTGCCAGCAGCTTTGCGAGCACAGATACGCAGTATTTT. It specifies CASSFASTDTQYF.

This clonotype was counted ten times or more. The V gene is TRBV10-3, the J gene TRBJ2-5; the match to TRBD2 covers 7 bases. The CDR3 is made up of 14 amino acids. J lost 2 bases, V lost 5 bases, and 5 bases had no gene match. Germline V lookup: CDR1 ENHRY, CDR2 SYGVKD. The CDR3 sequence: CAISKTSDQETQYF. The CDR3, as DNA: TGTGCCATCAGTAAAACTAGCGATCAAGAGACCCAGTACTTC.

In regard to this clonotype: A much more abundant neighbour one base away suggests this may be a read error. CDR3 bases: TGTGCCAGCAGCTTAGGGGACAGGGGAATCTGCGAGCAGTACTTC. Amino acids: CASSLGDRGICEQYF. This chain links TRBV11-1 with TRBJ2-7, with 10 nucleotides matching TRBD1. Germline values: CDR1 SGHAT, CDR2 FQDESV (reference sequence). The J segment lost 6 bases and the V segment lost 1 base, leaving 6 bases of the junction unmatched. This CDR3 is built from 15 residues.

Worth noting for this clonotype: A much more abundant neighbour one base away suggests this may be a read error. The rearrangement joins TRBV7-6 to TRBJ2-2; TRBD1 aligns across 10 bases. The CDR3 is 19 residues long. CDR1 is SGHVS and CDR2 is FNYEAQ in the germline V gene. The DNA for the CDR3 is TGTGCCGGCAGCCGGGACAGGGGACTACTAGCGTCCAACACCGGGGAGCTGTTTTTT. This encodes CAGSRDRGLLASNTGELFF.

About this clonotype: One base away lies a much larger clone, so this may be a sequencing read error. The rearrangement joins TRBV6-5 to TRBJ2-2, with TRBD2 identical over 8 bases. Germline assignment: CDR1 MNHEY and CDR2 SVGAGI. CDR3 length equals 16 residues. CDR3 loop: CASSYFSGSDTGEPFF. CDR3 DNA sequence: TGTGCCAGCAGTTATTTCAGCGGGAGCGACACCGGGGAGCCGTTTTTT.

The table lists this clonotype with many counts. The chain carries TRBV2 and TRBJ2-2; 8 bases agree with TRBD1. The CDR3 consists of 15 residues. After removal of 5 bases from V and 1 base from J, the junction contained 3 bases not matched to a gene. Germline V gene sequence: CDR1 SNHLY, CDR2 FYNNEI. CDR3: CASSRDRMNTGELFF. CDR3 in DNA: TGTGCCAGCAGTAGGGACAGGATGAACACCGGGGAGCTGTTTTTT.

V and J are TRBV24-1 and TRBJ2-2; TRBD2 matches at 12 bases. This CDR3 is 16 amino acids long. Germline V gives CDR1 KGHDR, CDR2 SFDVKD. V was clipped by 10 bases and J by 1 base; unmatched bases: 6. CDR3 DNA sequence: TGTGCCACATCCAGACTAGCGGGGGAGAACACCGGGGAGCTGTTTTTT. Protein: CATSRLAGENTGELFF.

This clonotype has more than one count but fewer than ten. The chain recombines TRBV11-3 with TRBJ2-2; perhaps TRBD1 as D (6 bases). CDR3 size: 16 residues. Between the trimmed V and J ends, which lost 0 bases and 4 bases, there was a span of 12 bases. Germline V gene data show CDR1 as SGHNT and CDR2 as YENEEA. The CDR3 DNA sequence: TGTGCCAGCAGCTTAGATCAAATAGGGGGCACCGGGGAGCTGTTTTTT. Protein sequence: CASSLDQIGGTGELFF.

This clonotype has a count of ten or more. The genes are TRBV19 and TRBJ2-7, with 8 bases aligning to TRBD1. This CDR3 has 15 residues. J gave up 5 bases and V 6 bases, and 12 bases lay outside the gene matches. Germline V lookup: CDR1 LNHDA, CDR2 SQIVND (reference sequence). CDR3 protein: CASRESETGVNEQYF. The CDR3 nucleotides read TGTGCCAGTAGGGAGTCGGAGACAGGGGTCAACGAGCAGTACTTC.

In this sample, this clonotype turned up a few times. In DNA, the CDR3 is TGTGCCAGTAGTGCCCGGAGAGGGCTTACAGATACGCAGTATTTT. Translating gives CASSARRGLTDTQYF. The chain uses TRBV19 and TRBJ2-3; the D gene is possibly TRBD2 (5 bases). CDR3 length equals 15 residues. The germline V and J ends were trimmed by 5 bases and 3 bases, with 15 bases remaining between them. In germline, CDR1 is LNHDA, CDR2 SQIVND (reference sequence).

As to this clonotype: Being one base from a much bigger clone, this may be a read error. DNA of the CDR3: TGTGCCCGGAGTAACAATGGACCTAATCAGCCCCAGCATTTT. Its protein is CARSNNGPNQPQHF. This chain links TRBV30 with TRBJ1-5; no clear D. The CDR3 consists of 14 residues. Germline CDR1 GTSNPN, CDR2 SVGIG (reference sequence). The whole variable domain, remainder taken from reference TRBV30 and TRBJ1-5, is SQTIHQWPATLVQPVGSPLSLECTVEGTSNPNLYWYRQAAGRGLQLLFYSVGIGQISSEVPQNLSASRPQDRQFILSSKKLLLSDSGFYLCARSNNGPNQPQHFGDGTRLSIL.

This clonotype was found many times. V gene TRBV19 combines with J gene TRBJ1-6; possibly TRBD1 for D (5 bases). The CDR3 is 17 amino acids. V was cut by 5 bases and J by 7 bases, with 21 bases left in between. Looked up from germline, CDR1 is LNHDA and CDR2 is SQIVND (reference sequence). DNA of the CDR3: TGTGCCAGTAGTTCTCAAGTGACAGTGGGACCCAATTCACCCCTCCACTTT. Protein sequence: CASSSQVTVGPNSPLHF.

This clonotype was observed at least ten times. CDR3 in amino acids: CSARQGQETQYF. The CDR3, as DNA: TGCAGTGCCCGACAGGGACAGGAGACCCAGTACTTC. The chain employs TRBV20-1 and TRBJ2-5; TRBD1 agrees at 7 bases. From germline, CDR1 is DFQATT and CDR2 SNEGSKA (reference sequence). J gave up 5 bases and V 6 bases, and 6 bases lay outside the gene matches. The CDR3 is made up of 12 amino acids.

The V and J genes are TRBV19 and TRBJ2-3; D ambiguous. Trimming pared 6 bases from V and 0 bases from J, leaving 7 bases between. Germline CDR1 LNHDA, CDR2 SQIVND (reference sequence). This CDR3 region has 13 residues. CDR3 residues: CASRGSSTDTQYF. In nucleotides, the CDR3 is TGTGCCAGTAGAGGCAGTAGCACAGATACGCAGTATTTT.

This clonotype has at least ten counts. The gene calls are TRBV18 and TRBJ1-2; the D gene is possibly TRBD1 (5 bases). The length of the CDR3 is 14 residues. The ends were cut back, 0 bases at V and 4 bases at J, with 9 bases in the middle. Germline V gene lookup returns CDR1 KGHSH and CDR2 LQKENI. Here the CDR3 reads CASSPPGRLYGYTF. CDR3 DNA: TGTGCCAGCTCACCACCGGGACGGCTCTATGGCTACACCTTC.

This clonotype was picked up many times. This sequence joins TRBV2 and TRBJ2-1, with TRBD2 matching over 13 bases. The CDR3 runs 13 residues. Germline V gene lookup returns CDR1 SNHLY and CDR2 FYNNEI. V lost 8 bases to trimming and J lost 7 bases; unmatched junction nucleotides: 2. CDR3 sequence reads: CASGLAGVNEQFF. The CDR3 coding sequence is TGTGCCAGCGGACTAGCGGGAGTGAATGAGCAGTTCTTC.